This entry is about one T cell receptor (beta chain). The antigen is not known. V lost 1 base, J lost 3 bases, and 1 base lay in between. This CDR3 contains 11 residues. CDR1 LGHDT and CDR2 YNNKEL come from the germline V gene (reference sequence). This record belongs to a study of T cell responses to AZD1222 COVID-19 vaccine. Some clones are missing from TCRdb's copy, which holds only in-frame ones; the method was immunoSEQ multiplex PCR. The sample lists some 120,000 clones; 85% to 90% were seen once. The study's findings and limits: Vaccine-associated CD4 TCRs ranged over spike, dominating at 160-218 and 743-854. Receipt of two AZD1222 doses was followed by a rise in Spike-specific TCR breadth and depth. Females outnumbered males among donors, who were mostly white British; clonal diversity was possibly underestimated.

This TCR derives from an adult in good health. V gene TRBV3-1 (or the pseudogene TRBV3-2) combines with J gene TRBJ2-7; D is unresolved. The input for sequencing was peripheral blood, taken on day 0 of AZD1222 vaccination. The CDR3, as DNA: TGTGCCAGCAGCCAAGGCTACGAGCAGTACTTC. It encodes CASSQGYEQYF.